One and the same sample provided the 31 T cell receptor beta chains below, sequenced in a study of blood T cell repertoires in COVID-19. Sequenced by immunoSEQ multiplex PCR; TCRdb stores in-frame clones only, minus some. Among roughly 240,000 clones listed, under 90% were seen once. The sequenced sample consisted of PBMCs or T cells enriched from blood (not recorded which). These receptors all come from a woman aged 35 to 49 who had been exposed to COVID-19.

The rearrangement links TRBV11-2 to TRBJ1-6; D is possibly TRBD1 (5 bases). CDR1 SGHAT and CDR2 FQNNGV come from the germline V gene. V shed 5 bases and J shed 8 bases, with 19 bases lying between them. The length of the CDR3 is 16 residues. The chain's CDR3 is CASSPTGQGYYSPLHF. For the CDR3, the DNA is TGTGCCAGCAGCCCCACTGGGCAGGGATACTATTCACCCCTCCACTTT.

The chain uses TRBV18 and TRBJ2-3, with D unresolved. Trimming stripped 2 bases from V and 2 bases from J, with 11 bases between. In germline, CDR1 is KGHSH, CDR2 LQKENI. This CDR3 contains 15 residues. The CDR3 bases are TGTGCCAGCTCACCAACGGGTCGTCTCACAGATACGCAGTATTTT. It specifies CASSPTGRLTDTQYF.

J is TRBJ1-4 and V is TRBV6-8; the match to TRBD1 covers 7 bases. This CDR3 has 17 amino acids. V was clipped by 6 bases and J by 1 base; unmatched bases: 11. CDR1 is MNHGY and CDR2 is SAAAGT in the germline V gene. The CDR3 spells CASSPGQWPGTNEKLFF. CDR3 nucleotides: TGTGCCAGCAGCCCGGGACAGTGGCCGGGAACTAATGAAAAACTGTTTTTT.

The V gene is TRBV7-6, the J gene TRBJ2-7, with D maybe TRBD1 (5 bases). The CDR3 covers 16 residues. CDR1 is SGHVS and CDR2 is FNYEAQ in the germline V gene. The germline V and J ends were trimmed by 1 base and 2 bases, with 15 bases remaining between them. The CDR3 region is CASSLGVGGAAYEQYF. CDR3 DNA sequence: TGTGCCAGCAGCTTAGGGGTCGGTGGGGCAGCCTACGAGCAGTACTTC.

V gene TRBV10-3 combines with J gene TRBJ2-1; D not certain. This CDR3 region has 14 residues. Germline V CDR1 and CDR2: ENHRY, SYGVKD. The germline V and J ends were trimmed by 2 bases and 13 bases, with 18 bases remaining between them. The CDR3 region is CAISELGHVEEQFF. The CDR3 coding sequence is TGTGCCATCAGTGAGCTCGGTCACGTAGAGGAACAGTTCTTC.

The chain carries TRBV12-5 and TRBJ1-5; D not resolved. The CDR3 has 14 residues. Germline V lookup: CDR1 LGHNT, CDR2 FRNRAP. Between the trimmed V and J ends, which lost 6 bases and 2 bases, there was a span of 11 bases. The CDR3 protein is CASGQGLGNQPQHF. CDR3 bases: TGTGCTAGTGGCCAAGGACTGGGCAATCAGCCCCAGCATTTT.

V usage is TRBV6-5 and J usage is TRBJ1-1; perhaps TRBD1 as D (5 bases). V was shortened by 2 bases and J by 6 bases, with 13 bases between the two germline ends. Germline V gene sequence: CDR1 MNHEY, CDR2 SVGAGI. The CDR3 consists of 14 residues. Written as DNA, the CDR3 is TGTGCCAGCAGTTACGACAGAGCCGCCGCTGAAGCTTTCTTT. Translation gives CASSYDRAAAEAFF.

The chain carries TRBV7-8 and TRBJ1-2; possible D gene TRBD1, 6 bases. The CDR3 has 16 residues. Per germline, CDR1 SGHVS and CDR2 FQNEAQ. V lost 5 bases and J lost 5, with 21 bases in between. In DNA form, the CDR3 reads TGTGCCAGCAGCCTTGAACAGGGAGCCTTTCTTTATGGCTACACCTTC. Amino acid sequence: CASSLEQGAFLYGYTF.

This chain connects TRBV7-8 to TRBJ2-1, with D unclear. This CDR3 is 15 amino acids long. Germline V CDR1 and CDR2: SGHVS, FQNEAQ. The V and J ends lost 1 base and 7 bases respectively, with 14 bases between them. CDR3 nucleotides: TGTGCCAGCAGCTTAGTTCCCGGTTCTTTTAATGAGCAGTTCTTC. Its protein product is CASSLVPGSFNEQFF.

This sequence joins TRBV11-2 and TRBJ2-7, with a weak D call TRBD1 (5 bases). In germline, CDR1 is SGHAT, CDR2 FQNNGV. The CDR3 is 14 residues long. Trimming removed 8 bases from V and 0 bases from J, with 14 bases in between. The CDR3 coding sequence is TGTGCCAGCGCTTTGGGGCACAGCTCCTACGAGCAGTACTTC. This encodes CASALGHSSYEQYF.

The V gene is TRBV18, the J gene TRBJ1-5, with 7 bases that match TRBD1. The trim removed 2 bases at V and 4 bases at J, leaving 8 bases unmatched. This CDR3 comprises 16 residues. Germline assignment: CDR1 KGHSH and CDR2 LQKENI. CDR3 nucleotides: TGTGCCAGCTCACCATCGTCCGGGACAGTTAATCAGCCCCAGCATTTT. This gives the protein CASSPSSGTVNQPQHF.

The chain couples TRBV6-5 to TRBJ1-5, with a possible D match to TRBD1 (6 bases). The CDR3 totals 14 residues. The V gene lost 3 bases and the J gene lost 6 bases, with 12 bases spanning the gap. Germline V gene lookup returns CDR1 MNHEY and CDR2 SVGAGI. CDR3 nucleotides: TGTGCCAGCAGTTATAGCGGGGGGCGTCAGCCCCAGCATTTT. Translated: CASSYSGGRQPQHF.

The count of this clone is one. The chain recombines TRBV11-1 with TRBJ1-1; D not resolved. Germline values: CDR1 SGHAT, CDR2 FQDESV (reference sequence). The ends were cut back, 5 bases at V and 0 bases at J, with 16 bases in the middle. There are 16 residues in the CDR3. The CDR3 region has the DNA TGTGCCAGCAGCCCGCAGTACTATCTAATGAACACTGAAGCTTTCTTT. This gives the protein CASSPQYYLMNTEAFF. The full variable domain, its missing parts supplied by reference TRBV11-1 and TRBJ1-1, is EAEVAQSPRYKITEKSQAVAFWCDPISGHATLYWYRQILGQGPELLVQFQDESVVDDSQLPKDRFSAERLKGVDSTLKIQPAELGDSAMYLCASSPQYYLMNTEAFFGQGTRLTVV.

The chain combines TRBV9 with TRBJ2-1; 10 nucleotides align to TRBD2. Germline-derived CDR1 and CDR2 are SGDLS and YYNGEE. V was clipped by 3 bases and J by 2 bases; unmatched bases: 2. The CDR3 totals 15 residues. Here the CDR3 DNA reads TGTGCCAGCAGCGCCGGGACTAGCGCCTACAATGAGCAGTTCTTC. Translating it yields CASSAGTSAYNEQFF.

The genes are TRBV4-2 and TRBJ2-3; 13 bases match TRBD2. This CDR3 spans 20 amino acids. Germline assignment: CDR1 LGHNA and CDR2 YNFKEQ. Losses at the gene ends were 4 bases for V and 1 base for J; bases not matched to a gene: 14. The CDR3 here is CASSPTHRTGLAGGTDTQYF. The CDR3 bases are TGTGCCAGCAGCCCAACACATCGGACCGGACTAGCGGGGGGCACAGATACGCAGTATTTT.

In its sample, this clone was seen a few times. This chain connects TRBV12-5 to TRBJ1-1; possibly TRBD1 for D (6 bases). The CDR3 is 15 amino acids. V was cut by 1 base and J by 7 bases, with 16 bases left in between. Germline V CDR1 and CDR2: LGHNT, FRNRAP. In DNA, the CDR3 is TGTGCTAGTGGTTTGGGCGCCCGACAGGCCTTTGAAGCTTTCTTT. It codes for CASGLGARQAFEAFF.

The J gene is TRBJ2-5, the V gene TRBV12-3 or TRBV12-4; a possible D gene is TRBD2 (5 bases). The CDR3 totals 12 residues. With 5 bases removed from V and 5 bases from J, the gap between germline ends came to 9 bases. CDR3 nucleotide sequence: TGTGCCAGCAGTCGGGGAGTTGAGACCCAGTACTTC. Its translation: CASSRGVETQYF.

This sequence joins TRBV7-2 and TRBJ2-1, with 7 positions matching TRBD1. Germline V gives CDR1 SGHTA, CDR2 FQGNSA. The CDR3 extends over 16 amino acids. Trimming removed 3 bases from V and 0 bases from J; junction bases left unmatched: 5. CDR3: CASSFGGTVSYNEQFF. CDR3 nucleotides: TGTGCCAGCAGCTTCGGTGGGACAGTCTCCTACAATGAGCAGTTCTTC.

A few counts support this clone. The CDR3 loop is CASSLADRVGGYTF. CDR3 coding DNA: TGTGCCAGCAGCCTAGCGGACAGGGTTGGTGGCTACACCTTC. This rearrangement joins TRBV9 to TRBJ1-2; 8 nucleotides match TRBD1. CDR1 and CDR2 from the germline V gene are SGDLS and YYNGEE. J was trimmed by 7 bases and V by 4 bases; bases with no gene match: 9. This CDR3 is 14 amino acids long.

This chain links TRBV6-5 with TRBJ1-2, with 8 bases identical to TRBD1. The V gene's germline CDR1 is MNHEY and CDR2 SVGAGI. CDR3 size: 16 residues. J was trimmed by 6 bases and V by 2 bases; bases with no gene match: 11. The CDR3 DNA sequence: TGTGCCAGCAGTTACGGCCAGGGGGCTAATCATAATGGCTACACCTTC. Protein product: CASSYGQGANHNGYTF.

This CDR3 is CASSQDPGGGGFNEQFF. DNA of the CDR3: TGCGCCAGCAGCCAAGACCCCGGGGGCGGGGGGTTCAATGAGCAGTTCTTC. V gene TRBV4-1 combines with J gene TRBJ2-1; 8 nucleotides match TRBD2. J gave up 6 bases and V 0 bases, and 10 bases lay outside the gene matches. Per germline, CDR1 MGHRA and CDR2 YSYEKL. This CDR3 has 17 residues.

This chain connects TRBV7-9 to TRBJ1-1; TRBD1 matches at 11 bases. V was pared by 1 base and J by 11 bases, with 3 bases of the junction left unmatched. CDR1 is SEHNR, CDR2 FQNEAQ, per germline (reference sequence). The length of the CDR3 is 13 residues. The CDR3 DNA reads TGTGCCAGCAGCTTAGGGACAGGGGGCACGGCTTTCTTT. Translated, it gives CASSLGTGGTAFF.

This chain uses TRBV5-8 with TRBJ2-3, with 7 bases fitting TRBD1. The CDR3 length is 15 residues. V lost 2 bases, J lost 2 bases, and 5 bases stayed unmatched. The germline gives CDR1 SGHTS, CDR2 YDEGEE. The CDR3 region is CASSFGTAATDTQYF. The CDR3 nucleotides are TGTGCCAGCAGCTTTGGGACAGCTGCCACAGATACGCAGTATTTT.

The chain recombines TRBV30 with TRBJ2-5; D is possibly TRBD1 (6 bases). The V end lost 4 bases, the J end lost 5 bases, and 14 bases lay between the germline ends. CDR3 length equals 13 residues. Germline CDR1 and CDR2: GTSNPN and SVGIG (reference sequence). As DNA, the CDR3 is TGTGCCTGGACCAGGGACATCCTGGAGACCCAGTACTTC. The encoded protein is CAWTRDILETQYF.

This CDR3 is CASSPDWTGSGNTIYF. CDR3 coding DNA: TGTGCCAGCAGCCCCGACTGGACAGGCTCTGGAAACACCATATATTTT. The chain couples TRBV3-1 (or the pseudogene TRBV3-2) to TRBJ1-3, with TRBD1 matching over 7 bases. This CDR3 comprises 16 residues. CDR1 is LGHDT, CDR2 YNNKEL, per germline (reference sequence). After removal of 4 bases from V and 0 bases from J, the junction contained 6 bases not matched to a gene.

The CDR3 nucleotides read TGTGCCAGCAGCTTGCGGAGGGCGGGGGGGATTAGCACAGATACGCAGTATTTT. Its translation: CASSLRRAGGISTDTQYF. V usage is TRBV13 and J usage is TRBJ2-3; 9 bases match TRBD2. Losses at the gene ends were 3 bases for V and 0 bases for J; bases not matched to a gene: 10. The CDR3 has 18 residues. Per the germline V gene, CDR1 is PRHDT and CDR2 is FYEKMQ (reference sequence).

This clone has only one observation. V usage is TRBV6-2 or TRBV6-3 and J usage is TRBJ1-2; possible D gene TRBD1, 6 bases. The CDR3 loop spans 17 amino acids. The germline V gene has CDR1 MNHEY and CDR2 SVGEGT. Trimming left V 2 bases short and J 3 bases short, with 19 bases between. CDR3 DNA: TGTGCCAGCAGTTACGCAGGGGAAGGCCCTACTGACTATGGCTACACCTTC. It encodes CASSYAGEGPTDYGYTF.

The chain joins TRBV4-3 to TRBJ2-3; D is unclear. Trimming removed 1 base at V and 6 bases at J, with 8 bases between. Germline CDR1 is LGHNA and CDR2 is YSLEER. This CDR3 contains 13 residues. CDR3 in DNA: TGCGCCAGCAGCCAAGGCCGGAGTGATACGCAGTATTTT. Translated, it gives CASSQGRSDTQYF.

V usage is TRBV5-8 and J usage is TRBJ2-7, with D maybe TRBD1 (9 bases). V lost 2 bases and J 2 bases, leaving 23 bases between the germline ends. This CDR3 region has 18 residues. CDR1 SGHTS and CDR2 YDEGEE come from the germline V gene. The CDR3, as DNA: TGTGCCAGCAGCTTTGGCGGGGGGTCCGGGACAGGGACCTACGAGCAGTACTTC. It translates to CASSFGGGSGTGTYEQYF.

This chain joins TRBV6-5 and TRBJ2-1, with a possible D match to TRBD2 (5 bases). This CDR3 has 14 amino acids. Per germline, CDR1 MNHEY and CDR2 SVGAGI. The V gene lost 0 bases and the J gene lost 4 bases, with 7 bases spanning the gap. The CDR3 DNA sequence: TGTGCCAGCAGTTACTCTCGGGATTACAATGAGCAGTTCTTC. Its protein product is CASSYSRDYNEQFF.

This clone occurred many times. V and J are TRBV13 and TRBJ1-3; D unclear. The CDR3 has 16 amino acids. With 3 bases removed from V and 0 bases from J, the gap between germline ends came to 12 bases. Germline CDR1 and CDR2: PRHDT and FYEKMQ (reference sequence). CDR3 DNA sequence: TGTGCCAGCAGCTTGCGAAGCTTCTTCTCTGGAAACACCATATATTTT. As protein: CASSLRSFFSGNTIYF.